A selection of T cell receptor beta chains follows, all from one sample in a study of post-analysis software for immune sequencing data. TCRdb recomputed calls from the PCR reads with MiXCR, one row per CDR3 protein. Here the sample spans about 820,000 distinct CDR3 sequences, under 70% being singletons. The sample comprised blood. The source of these receptors is a girl aged 10-17 years with multiple sclerosis. Both conserved end residues are part of each CDR3. Fields, in order: J gene, clone size, D gene, V gene, CDR3 DNA, CDR3 protein. A D gene is named only where the DNA matches it firmly. Size is omitted from some rows. Given values are once, few, many or a class for expanded clones.

j_gene: TRBJ2-1; abundance: NA; d_gene: NA; v_gene: TRBV20-1; CDR3nt: TGCAGTGCTAGAGGACGGGGAATCGACAATGAGCAGTTCTTC; CDR3aa: CSARGRGIDNEQFF
j_gene: TRBJ1-2; abundance: many; d_gene: TRBD1; v_gene: TRBV29-1; CDR3nt: TGCAGCGTTTTATCCCCCGACAGGGGCGGCTATGGCTACACCTTC; CDR3aa: CSVLSPDRGGYGYTF
j_gene: TRBJ2-5; abundance: NA; d_gene: TRBD2; v_gene: TRBV5-1; CDR3nt: TGCGCCAGCAGCTTGATGGCTAGCGGGAGTTCATTGGGAGAGACCCAGTACTTC; CDR3aa: CASSLMASGSSLGETQYF
j_gene: TRBJ2-5; abundance: NA; d_gene: NA; v_gene: TRBV5-1; CDR3nt: TGCGCCAGCACCTCAGACGGGCAAGAGACCCAGTACTTC; CDR3aa: CASTSDGQETQYF
j_gene: TRBJ2-3; abundance: NA; d_gene: NA; v_gene: TRBV20-1; CDR3nt: TGCAGTGGTATTCCTAGCAGTGTCACAGATACGCAGTATTTT; CDR3aa: CSGIPSSVTDTQYF
j_gene: TRBJ2-2; abundance: NA; d_gene: TRBD2; v_gene: TRBV6-6; CDR3nt: TGTGCCAGCAGGCGACTAGCGGGAGCTAACACCGGGGAGCTGTTTTTT; CDR3aa: CASRRLAGANTGELFF
j_gene: TRBJ2-7; abundance: NA; d_gene: TRBD1; v_gene: TRBV7-9; CDR3nt: TGTGCCAGCAGCTTAATAGAGGGACAGGGGCTTTCCTACGAGCAGTACTTC; CDR3aa: CASSLIEGQGLSYEQYF
j_gene: TRBJ2-7; abundance: NA; d_gene: NA; v_gene: TRBV6-6; CDR3nt: TGTGCCAGCAGCTCCTCCCTGTTAATCTACGAGCAGTACTTC; CDR3aa: CASSSSLLIYEQYF
j_gene: TRBJ1-2; abundance: NA; d_gene: TRBD1; v_gene: TRBV20-1; CDR3nt: TGCAGTGCTAGGATCAGGGGGCTTGTGATACCTAGAGAAGGCTACACCTTC; CDR3aa: CSARIRGLVIPREGYTF
j_gene: TRBJ2-5; abundance: NA; d_gene: NA; v_gene: TRBV5-1; CDR3nt: TGCGCCAGCAGCTTGGGCAGGGCAGAGACCCAGTACTTC; CDR3aa: CASSLGRAETQYF
j_gene: TRBJ1-5; abundance: NA; d_gene: NA; v_gene: TRBV20-1; CDR3nt: TGCAGTGCTAGAGTCCTTTCCGGAACTATCAATCAGCCCCAGCATTTT; CDR3aa: CSARVLSGTINQPQHF
j_gene: TRBJ2-7; abundance: NA; d_gene: NA; v_gene: TRBV6-1; CDR3nt: TGTGCCAGCAGTGAAGGGACACGAACCTACGAGCAGTACTTC; CDR3aa: CASSEGTRTYEQYF
j_gene: TRBJ2-7; abundance: NA; d_gene: NA; v_gene: TRBV29-1; CDR3nt: TGCAGCGTTGCCCCTCGGCAGGTGAATGAGCAGTACTTC; CDR3aa: CSVAPRQVNEQYF
j_gene: TRBJ2-1; abundance: NA; d_gene: NA; v_gene: TRBV12-3/TRBV12-4; CDR3nt: TGTGCCAGCACGCAACAGGCAAGCTCCTACAATGAGCAGTTCTTC; CDR3aa: CASTQQASSYNEQFF
j_gene: TRBJ2-3; abundance: NA; d_gene: TRBD2; v_gene: TRBV29-1; CDR3nt: TGCAGCGTTGAAGGGGAACTAGCGGGAATTAGCACAGATACGCAGTATTTT; CDR3aa: CSVEGELAGISTDTQYF
j_gene: TRBJ2-7; abundance: NA; d_gene: NA; v_gene: TRBV3-1; CDR3nt: TGTGCCAGCAGCCCCAAGAACGCAGGGTGGTCCTACGAGCAGTACTTC; CDR3aa: CASSPKNAGWSYEQYF
j_gene: TRBJ2-1; abundance: NA; d_gene: TRBD2; v_gene: TRBV7-9; CDR3nt: TGTGCCAGCAGCCTCGGGACTAAAAACCATGAGCAGTTCTTC; CDR3aa: CASSLGTKNHEQFF
j_gene: TRBJ2-5; abundance: NA; d_gene: TRBD2; v_gene: TRBV6-1; CDR3nt: TGTGCCAGCAGTGAACTCCTGCTAGCGGGGAGGGCGTACTTC; CDR3aa: CASSELLLAGRAYF
j_gene: TRBJ2-1; abundance: few; d_gene: NA; v_gene: TRBV29-1; CDR3nt: TGCAGCGTTGAAGAGACACGGTCCCTTGAGCAGTTCTTC; CDR3aa: CSVEETRSLEQFF
j_gene: TRBJ2-5; abundance: few; d_gene: NA; v_gene: TRBV7-6; CDR3nt: TGTGCCAGCAGCGCCCGGGGAGAGACCCAGTACTTC; CDR3aa: CASSARGETQYF
j_gene: TRBJ2-7; abundance: NA; d_gene: TRBD2; v_gene: TRBV12-3/TRBV12-4; CDR3nt: TGTGCCAGCAGTTCAATAGCGGGAGTGACCTACGAGCAGTACTTC; CDR3aa: CASSSIAGVTYEQYF
j_gene: TRBJ2-1; abundance: NA; d_gene: NA; v_gene: TRBV5-1; CDR3nt: TGCGCCAGAGGTCCGTCGAAGGGGGTCCCCGATGAGCAGTTCTTC; CDR3aa: CARGPSKGVPDEQFF